A single T cell receptor beta chain is shown here with its context. The antigen this receptor binds is unknown. Nothing much larger sits one base from this clone, and base qualities are not available. The receptor library was made with 5' RACE. The sequencer listed for this sample is NextSeq 500. In the TCR library protocol, a unique molecular identifier was attached to each TCR cDNA molecule so that PCR and sequencing errors could be corrected. Regarding the original processing steps: Decombinator tools were used for TCR identification, UMI-based error correction and CDR3 extraction. TCRs above a frequency of 2 per 1,000, corresponding to the top 1% of the tumor frequency distribution, were defined as expanded. Renyi diversity was calculated using the R vegan package after each repertoire was subsampled 100 times to 5,000 TCRs. CDR3 similarity networks were constructed using string-kernel similarity of amino acid triplets, with links drawn between CDR3s whose pairwise similarity was above 0.82. TCRdb ran its own pipeline on the public reads, namely fastp trimming at Q25 and MiXCR clone calling, and kept in-frame beta chains. Here each entry gathers all rows of one CDR3 protein and keeps the most common genes and DNA. The V and J calls were not made by the authors but by TCRdb's processing. The sample yields around 40,000 distinct CDR3 sequences; 4.5% to 6% were counted once. The ten most abundant clones make up under 14% of the sample.

The sample comes from a study of spatial heterogeneity in lung cancer (dated by TCRdb to between 2018 and 2020). As for the study more broadly: Beta-chain transcripts were consistently detected in greater numbers than alpha-chain transcripts, which likely reflected higher beta-chain transcript abundance. TCR alpha and beta repertoires were quantitatively compared across multiple tumor regions, matched nontumor lung and blood in non-small cell lung cancer. Nonsynonymous mutation counts, determined by whole-exome sequencing of tumor tissue, were related to features of the TCR repertoire. In the raw uncorrected reads, each unique combination of TCR and UMI appeared more than ten times on average. At surgery, both alpha and beta chains were TCR-sequenced in 200 to 250 tumor regions, approximately 64 matched nontumor lung samples and a few dozen PBMC samples. Points the paper makes about the study in general: Ubiquitous expanded tumor TCRs were found in blood more often at tumor resection than at routine follow-up. Confirming at a functional level the hypothesis that regional TCRs recognize regional mutations was considered to require additional single-cell paired TCR alpha and beta sequencing.

The time point label of this sample denotes: sample taken at primary tumor resection. Whole RNA extracted from tumor and nontumor lung tissue, or from cryopreserved PBMC samples, was used for TCR sequencing without cell sorting. The donors were more than 65 patients from the lung TRACERx cohort who had early-stage, untreated non-small cell lung cancer. Only patients with enough RNA available from two or more tumor regions were chosen for TCR sequencing. This receptor was taken from a male donor with early-stage non-small cell lung cancer. The sample in question was PBMCs, obtained at surgery.

The CDR3 reads as follows: CASSETANYGYTF. The sequenced DNA is TGCGCCAGCAGCGAGACGGCTAACTATGGCTACACCTTC. The receptor chain draws on TRBV5-1 and TRBJ1-2; the D segment cannot be called with confidence. From a lookup of the germline V gene, CDR1 and CDR2 are SGHRS and YFSETQ. From cysteine to phenylalanine, the CDR3 is 13 amino acids long. The only DNA kept is the CDR3, 39 bases in frame from the first base. V is clipped by 4 bases and J by 0 bases, and the sequence between their germline boundaries is 7 bases long.